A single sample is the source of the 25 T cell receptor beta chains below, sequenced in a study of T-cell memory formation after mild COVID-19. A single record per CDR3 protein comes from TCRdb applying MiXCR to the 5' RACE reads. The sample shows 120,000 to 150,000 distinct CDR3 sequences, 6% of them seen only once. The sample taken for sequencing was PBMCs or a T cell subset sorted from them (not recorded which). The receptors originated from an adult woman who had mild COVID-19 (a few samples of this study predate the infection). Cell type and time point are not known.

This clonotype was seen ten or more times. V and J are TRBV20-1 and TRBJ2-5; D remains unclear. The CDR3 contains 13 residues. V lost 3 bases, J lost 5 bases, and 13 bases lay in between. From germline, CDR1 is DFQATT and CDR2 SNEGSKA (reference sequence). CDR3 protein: CSAREQNRETQYF. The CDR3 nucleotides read TGCAGTGCTAGGGAACAAAATAGGGAGACCCAGTACTTC.

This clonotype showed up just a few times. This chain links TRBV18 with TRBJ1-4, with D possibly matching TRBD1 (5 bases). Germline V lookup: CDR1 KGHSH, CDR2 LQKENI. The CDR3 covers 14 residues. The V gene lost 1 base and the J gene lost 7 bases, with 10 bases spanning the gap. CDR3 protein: CASSPQGTVEKLFF. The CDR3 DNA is TGTGCCAGCTCACCACAAGGGACCGTTGAAAAACTGTTTTTT.

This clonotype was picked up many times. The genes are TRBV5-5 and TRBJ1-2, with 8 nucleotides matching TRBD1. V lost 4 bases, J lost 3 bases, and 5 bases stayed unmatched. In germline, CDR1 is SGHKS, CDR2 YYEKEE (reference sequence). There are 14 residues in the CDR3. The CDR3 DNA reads TGTGCCAGCAGCGGACAGGGCTATGACTATGGCTACACCTTC. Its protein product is CASSGQGYDYGYTF.

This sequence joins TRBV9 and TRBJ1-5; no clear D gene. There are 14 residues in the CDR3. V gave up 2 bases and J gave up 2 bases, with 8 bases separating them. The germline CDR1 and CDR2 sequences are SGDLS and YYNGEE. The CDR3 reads CASSVQSGNQPQHF. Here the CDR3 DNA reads TGTGCCAGCAGCGTTCAGTCGGGCAATCAGCCCCAGCATTTT.

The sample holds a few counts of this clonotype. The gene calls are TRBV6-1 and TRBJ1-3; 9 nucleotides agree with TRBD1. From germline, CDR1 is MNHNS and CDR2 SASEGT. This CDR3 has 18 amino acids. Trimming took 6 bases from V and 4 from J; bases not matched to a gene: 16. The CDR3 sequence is CASSQNRPGQGVGNTIYF. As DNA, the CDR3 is TGTGCCAGCAGCCAAAATCGTCCGGGACAGGGTGTCGGAAACACCATATATTTT.

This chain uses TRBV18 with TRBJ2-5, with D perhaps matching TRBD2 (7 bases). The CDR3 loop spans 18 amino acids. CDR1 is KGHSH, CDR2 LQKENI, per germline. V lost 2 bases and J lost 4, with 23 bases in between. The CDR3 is CASSPGLGGGPSRETQYF. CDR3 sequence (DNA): TGTGCCAGCTCACCAGGACTAGGAGGGGGGCCTAGTCGAGAGACCCAGTACTTC.

In DNA, the CDR3 is TGTGCCAGCAGCTTGTTTCAGGCGTACCAAGAGACCCAGTACTTC. Its protein is CASSLFQAYQETQYF. V gene TRBV5-6 combines with J gene TRBJ2-5; the D is unclear. Trimming left V 1 base short and J 0 bases short, with 10 bases between. The CDR3 loop spans 15 amino acids. CDR1 is SGHDT, CDR2 YYEEEE, per germline.

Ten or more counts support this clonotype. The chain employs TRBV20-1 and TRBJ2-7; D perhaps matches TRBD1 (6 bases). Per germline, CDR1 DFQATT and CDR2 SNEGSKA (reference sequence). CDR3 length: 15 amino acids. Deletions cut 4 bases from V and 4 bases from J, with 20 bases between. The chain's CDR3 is CSATDHRASRYEQYF. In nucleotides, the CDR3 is TGCAGTGCTACGGACCACAGGGCCTCGAGGTACGAGCAGTACTTC.

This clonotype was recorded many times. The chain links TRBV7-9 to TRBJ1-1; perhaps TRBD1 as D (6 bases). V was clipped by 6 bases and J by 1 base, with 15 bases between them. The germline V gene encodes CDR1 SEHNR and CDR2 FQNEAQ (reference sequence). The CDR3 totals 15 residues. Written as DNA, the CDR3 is TGTGCCAGCAGTCGCGATGGACAGCAGAACACTGAAGCTTTCTTT. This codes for CASSRDGQQNTEAFF.

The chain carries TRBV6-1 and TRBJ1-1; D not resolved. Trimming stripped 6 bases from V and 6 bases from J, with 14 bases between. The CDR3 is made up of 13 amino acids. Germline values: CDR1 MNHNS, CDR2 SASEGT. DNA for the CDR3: TGTGCCAGCAGAGACACGTTGGTTCCTGAAGCTTTCTTT. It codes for CASRDTLVPEAFF.

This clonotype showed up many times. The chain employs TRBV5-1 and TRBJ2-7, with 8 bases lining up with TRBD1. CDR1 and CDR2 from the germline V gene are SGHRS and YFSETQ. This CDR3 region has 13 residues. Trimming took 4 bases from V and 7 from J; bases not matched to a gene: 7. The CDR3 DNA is TGCGCCAGCAGCGCGGGACAGGCGGGGGAGCAGTACTTC. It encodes CASSAGQAGEQYF.

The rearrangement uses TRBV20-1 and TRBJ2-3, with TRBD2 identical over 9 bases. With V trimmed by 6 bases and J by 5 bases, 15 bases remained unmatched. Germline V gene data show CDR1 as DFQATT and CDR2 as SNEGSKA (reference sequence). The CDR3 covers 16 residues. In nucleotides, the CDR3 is TGCAGTGCCCTTCTGAGGAGCGGGAGGTCGAAAGATACGCAGTATTTT. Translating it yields CSALLRSGRSKDTQYF.

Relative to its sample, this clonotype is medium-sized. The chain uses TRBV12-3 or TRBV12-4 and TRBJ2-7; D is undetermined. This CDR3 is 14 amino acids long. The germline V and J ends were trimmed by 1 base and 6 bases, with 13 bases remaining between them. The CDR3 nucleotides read TGTGCCAGCAGTTTAGGGACCGCGAATTCCGAGCAGTACTTC. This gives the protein CASSLGTANSEQYF.

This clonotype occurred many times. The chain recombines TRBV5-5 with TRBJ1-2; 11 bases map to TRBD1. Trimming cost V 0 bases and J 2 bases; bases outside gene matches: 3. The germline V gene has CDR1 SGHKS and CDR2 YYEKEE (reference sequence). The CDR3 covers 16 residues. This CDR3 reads CASSLGGTGGNYGYTF. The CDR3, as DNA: TGTGCCAGCAGCTTGGGGGGGACAGGGGGAAACTATGGCTACACCTTC.

The CDR3 DNA reads as TGTGCCAGCACCCCCGGAGTCGACGGTGAGCAGTTCTTC. As protein: CASTPGVDGEQFF. The chain couples TRBV7-9 to TRBJ2-1; no clear D. CDR3 length: 13 residues. Germline loops: CDR1 SEHNR, CDR2 FQNEAQ (reference sequence). V was cut by 7 bases and J by 9 bases, with 16 bases left in between. Supplemented by reference TRBV7-9 and TRBJ2-1, the full variable domain reads DTGVSQNPRHKITKRGQNVTFRCDPISEHNRLYWYRQTLGQGPEFLTYFQNEAQLEKSRLLSDRFSAERPKGSFSTLEIQRTEQGDSAMYLCASTPGVDGEQFFGPGTRLTVL.

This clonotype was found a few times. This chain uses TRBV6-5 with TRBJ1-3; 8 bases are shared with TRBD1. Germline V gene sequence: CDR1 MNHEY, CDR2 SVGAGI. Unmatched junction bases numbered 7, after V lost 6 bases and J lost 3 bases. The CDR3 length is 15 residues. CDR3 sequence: CASRTDRGNGNTIYF. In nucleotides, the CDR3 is TGTGCCAGCAGGACCGACAGGGGAAATGGAAACACCATATATTTT.

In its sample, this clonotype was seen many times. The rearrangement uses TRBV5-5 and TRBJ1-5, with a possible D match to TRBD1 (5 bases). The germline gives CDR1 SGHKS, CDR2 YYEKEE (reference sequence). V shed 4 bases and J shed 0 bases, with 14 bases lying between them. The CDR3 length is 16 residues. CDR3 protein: CASSPLGGDSNQPQHF. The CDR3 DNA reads TGTGCCAGCAGCCCTCTTGGGGGGGATAGCAATCAGCCCCAGCATTTT.

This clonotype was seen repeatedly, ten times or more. CDR3 amino acids: CASSQKGQGGSPLHF. CDR3 sequence (DNA): TGCGCCAGCAGTCAAAAGGGACAGGGGGGATCACCCCTCCACTTT. The genes are TRBV5-1 and TRBJ1-6, with 11 nucleotides matching TRBD1. Germline V CDR1 and CDR2: SGHRS, YFSETQ. CDR3 length: 15 residues. The V segment lost 5 bases and the J segment 10 bases; nucleotides outside the gene matches: 8.

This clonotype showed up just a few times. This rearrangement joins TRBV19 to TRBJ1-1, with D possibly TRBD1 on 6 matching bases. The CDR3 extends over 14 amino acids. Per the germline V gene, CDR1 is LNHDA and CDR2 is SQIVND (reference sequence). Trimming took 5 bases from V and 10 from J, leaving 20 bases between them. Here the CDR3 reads CASSASGGARRAFF. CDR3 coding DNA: TGTGCCAGTAGTGCCTCTGGGGGGGCGCGGAGAGCTTTCTTT.

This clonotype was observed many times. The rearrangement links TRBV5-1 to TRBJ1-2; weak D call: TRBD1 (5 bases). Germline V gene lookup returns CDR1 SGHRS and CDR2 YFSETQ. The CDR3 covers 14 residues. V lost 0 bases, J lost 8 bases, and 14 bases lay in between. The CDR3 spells CASSLAQGQSGYTF. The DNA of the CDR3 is TGCGCCAGCAGCTTGGCGCAGGGTCAGAGCGGCTACACCTTC.

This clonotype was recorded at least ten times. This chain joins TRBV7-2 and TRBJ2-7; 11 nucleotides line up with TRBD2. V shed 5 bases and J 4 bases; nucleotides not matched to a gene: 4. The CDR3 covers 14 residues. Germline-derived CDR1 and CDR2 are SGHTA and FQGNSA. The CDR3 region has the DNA TGTGCCAGCAGCCCTCGGACTAGCGGGTACGAGCAGTACTTC. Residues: CASSPRTSGYEQYF.

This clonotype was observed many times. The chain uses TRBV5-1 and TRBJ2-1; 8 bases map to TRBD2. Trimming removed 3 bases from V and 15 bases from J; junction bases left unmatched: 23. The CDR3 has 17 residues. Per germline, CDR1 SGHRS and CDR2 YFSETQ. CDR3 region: CASSSEPISGGKGRAFF. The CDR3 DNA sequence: TGCGCCAGCAGCTCGGAACCCATTTCGGGAGGGAAAGGACGTGCGTTCTTC.

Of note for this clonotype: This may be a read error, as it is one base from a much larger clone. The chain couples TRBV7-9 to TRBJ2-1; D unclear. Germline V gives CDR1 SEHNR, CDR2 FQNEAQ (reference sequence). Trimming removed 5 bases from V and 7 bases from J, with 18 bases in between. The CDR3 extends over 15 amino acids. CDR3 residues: CASSPSANAYNEQFF. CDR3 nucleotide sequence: TGTGCCAGCAGCCCGTCGGCAAACGCGTATAATGAGCAGTTCTTC.

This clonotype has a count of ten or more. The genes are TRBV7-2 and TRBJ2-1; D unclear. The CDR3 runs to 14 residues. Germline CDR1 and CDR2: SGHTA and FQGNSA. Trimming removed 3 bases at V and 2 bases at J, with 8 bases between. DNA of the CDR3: TGTGCCAGCAGCTTCGACCCGACCTACAATGAGCAGTTCTTC. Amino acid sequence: CASSFDPTYNEQFF.

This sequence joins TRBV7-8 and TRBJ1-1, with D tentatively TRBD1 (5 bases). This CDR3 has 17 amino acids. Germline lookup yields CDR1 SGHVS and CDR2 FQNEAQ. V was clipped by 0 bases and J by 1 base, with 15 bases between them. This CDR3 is CASSLAGGWYRNTEAFF. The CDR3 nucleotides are TGTGCCAGCAGCTTAGCTGGGGGGTGGTATAGGAACACTGAAGCTTTCTTT.